This T cell receptor beta chain was obtained from a study of T cell responses to AZD1222 COVID-19 vaccine. Overall study results and limits: Variant regions that are unmutated are reportedly the target of nearly half of spike-specific TCRs. White British ancestry dominated among donors, who included more females, and clonal diversity was possibly underestimated.

A note on this clone: Its antigen is still unknown.

TCRdb keeps only in-frame clones here, not all; method: immunoSEQ multiplex PCR. The profile shows around 45,000 clones, about 80% of them singletons. The germline gives CDR1 SNHLY, CDR2 FYNNEI. The CDR3 has 13 amino acids. Trimming pared 6 bases from V and 8 bases from J, leaving 16 bases between. The chain combines TRBV2 with TRBJ1-2; D is perhaps TRBD1 (6 bases). Sequenced here: peripheral blood, sampled 28 days after the second dose of the MenACWY control vaccine. This TCR was recovered from an adult who received the MenACWY meningococcal vaccine as a control. The CDR3, as DNA: TGTGCCAGCAGGGATAACAGGGCCGGCGGCTACACCTTC. Translating it yields CASRDNRAGGYTF.